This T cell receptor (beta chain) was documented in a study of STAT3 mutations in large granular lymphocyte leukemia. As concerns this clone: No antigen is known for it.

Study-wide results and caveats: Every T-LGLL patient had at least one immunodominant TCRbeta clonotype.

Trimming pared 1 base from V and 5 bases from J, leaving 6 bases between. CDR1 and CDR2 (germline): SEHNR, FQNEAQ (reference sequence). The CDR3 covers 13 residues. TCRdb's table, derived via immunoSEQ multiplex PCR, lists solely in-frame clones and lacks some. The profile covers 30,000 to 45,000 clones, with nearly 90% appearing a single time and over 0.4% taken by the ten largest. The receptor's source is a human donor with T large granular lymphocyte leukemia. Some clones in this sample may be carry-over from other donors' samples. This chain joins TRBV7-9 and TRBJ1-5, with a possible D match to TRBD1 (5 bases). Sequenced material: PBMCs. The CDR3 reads CASSLGGYQPQHF. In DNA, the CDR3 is TGTGCCAGCAGCTTAGGGGGGTATCAGCCCCAGCATTTT.